Included here is one T cell receptor (beta chain) sequence, with context. Its antigen remains unidentified. At one end, the junction sequence differs from germline, possibly due to a read error. These data are taken from a study of identical twins' blood T cells. TCRdb used MiXCR to reprocess the 5' RACE reads, holding one entry per CDR3 protein. The sample lists fewer than 450,000 distinct CDR3 sequences, 25% to 35% seen once, with roughly 5.5% in the top ten. Study conclusions and caveats: Twins reportedly had markedly more similar V usage than unrelated donors, even among out-of-frame TCRbeta clonotypes.

The CDR3 is 16 residues long. Germline CDR1 reads DFQATT; CDR2 reads SNEGSKA (reference sequence). The specimen sequenced was PBMCs. The chain links TRBV20-1 to TRBJ2-3; the match to TRBD2 covers 10 bases. The sequence was collected from a woman aged 18-55 years in good health. CDR3 region: CSASGVAGGRTDTRYF. The CDR3 DNA is TGCAGTGCTAGCGGAGTAGCGGGGGGCCGCACAGATACGCGGTATTTT.